These 5 T cell receptor beta chains were all obtained from the same sample, sequenced in a study of T cell responses to AZD1222 COVID-19 vaccine. Method: immunoSEQ multiplex PCR; TCRdb's copy keeps in-frame clones and lacks some. The sample includes roughly 80,000 clones, over 80% of them seen just once. Here the sequenced sample was peripheral blood, taken on day 0 of MenACWY control vaccination. Receptor source: an adult in good health.

The chain joins TRBV14 to TRBJ2-2; TRBD2 aligns across 8 bases. Germline loops: CDR1 SGHDN, CDR2 FVKESK. This CDR3 has 18 residues. V dropped 0 bases and J dropped 7; count of bases not matched to a gene: 13. In DNA form, the CDR3 reads TGTGCCAGCAGCCAAGATCTAGTAGGACTAGCTGTAAACGGGGAGCTGTTTTTT. Protein product: CASSQDLVGLAVNGELFF.

V usage is TRBV10-3 and J usage is TRBJ1-4; no reliable D call. The germline CDR1 and CDR2 sequences are ENHRY and SYGVKD. The V end was cut by 2 bases, the J end by 3 bases, with 7 bases between. The CDR3 is made up of 14 amino acids. CDR3 sequence (DNA): TGTGCCATCAGTGAGGGAGCAGCTAATGAAAAACTGTTTTTT. Translation: CAISEGAANEKLFF.

The chain carries TRBV15 and TRBJ1-1, with 8 bases lining up with TRBD1. Trimming removed 3 bases from V and 1 base from J; junction bases left unmatched: 4. From germline, CDR1 is LNHNV and CDR2 YYDKDF (reference sequence). The CDR3 length is 15 residues. CDR3 region: CATSREGQGNTEAFF. The CDR3 region has the DNA TGTGCCACCAGCAGGGAAGGACAGGGGAACACTGAAGCTTTCTTT.

This clone was detected only once. This chain's CDR3 is CASRGQADQPQHF. The CDR3 coding sequence is TGTGCCAGCAGGGGACAGGCGGATCAGCCCCAGCATTTT. The chain uses TRBV2 and TRBJ1-5; 8 nucleotides agree with TRBD1. After removal of 6 bases from V and 5 bases from J, the junction contained 3 bases not matched to a gene. The germline V gene encodes CDR1 SNHLY and CDR2 FYNNEI. This CDR3 has 13 residues. The full variable domain, its missing parts supplied by reference TRBV2 and TRBJ1-5, is EPEVTQTPSHQVTQMGQEVILRCVPISNHLYFYWYRQILGQKVEFLVSFYNNEISEKSEIFDDQFSVERPDGSNFTLKIRSTKLEDSAMYFCASRGQADQPQHFGDGTRLSIL.

The rearrangement links TRBV28 to TRBJ1-1; D not certain. The CDR3 length is 13 residues. V shed 3 bases and J shed 1 base, with 6 bases lying between them. From germline, CDR1 is MDHEN and CDR2 SYDVKM. Here the CDR3 reads CASSFLENTEAFF. The CDR3 nucleotides read TGTGCCAGCAGTTTTCTTGAGAACACTGAAGCTTTCTTT.